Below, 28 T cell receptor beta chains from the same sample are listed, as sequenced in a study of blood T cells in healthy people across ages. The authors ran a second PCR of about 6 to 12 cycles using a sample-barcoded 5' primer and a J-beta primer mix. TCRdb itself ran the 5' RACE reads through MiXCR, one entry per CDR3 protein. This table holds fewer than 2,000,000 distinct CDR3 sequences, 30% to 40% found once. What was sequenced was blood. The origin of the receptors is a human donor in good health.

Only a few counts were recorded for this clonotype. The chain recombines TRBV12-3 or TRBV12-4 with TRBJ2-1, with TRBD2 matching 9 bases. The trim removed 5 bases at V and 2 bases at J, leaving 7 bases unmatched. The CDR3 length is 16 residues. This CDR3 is CASSHGTSRAYNEQFF. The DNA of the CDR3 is TGTGCCAGCAGTCACGGGACTAGCAGGGCCTACAATGAGCAGTTCTTC.

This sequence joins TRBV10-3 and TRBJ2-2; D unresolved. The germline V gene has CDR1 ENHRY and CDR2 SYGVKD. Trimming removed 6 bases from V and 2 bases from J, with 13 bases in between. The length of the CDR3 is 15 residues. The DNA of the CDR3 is TGTGCCATCAGAATCCGTCATCCTAACACCGGGGAGCTGTTTTTT. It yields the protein CAIRIRHPNTGELFF.

The CDR3 sequence is CASTGRTSETQYF. CDR3 coding DNA: TGTGCCAGCACCGGGCGGACATCGGAGACCCAGTACTTC. This chain joins TRBV7-9 and TRBJ2-5; D is perhaps TRBD1 (5 bases). The V end lost 7 bases, the J end lost 5 bases, and 14 bases lay between the germline ends. This CDR3 has 13 amino acids. Germline V CDR1 and CDR2: SEHNR, FQNEAQ (reference sequence).

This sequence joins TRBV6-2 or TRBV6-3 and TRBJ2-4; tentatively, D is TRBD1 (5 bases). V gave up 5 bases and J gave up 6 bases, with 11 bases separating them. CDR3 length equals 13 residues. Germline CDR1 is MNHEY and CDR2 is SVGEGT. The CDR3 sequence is CASSQRQINIQYF. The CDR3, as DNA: TGTGCCAGCAGTCAGAGACAGATAAACATTCAGTACTTC.

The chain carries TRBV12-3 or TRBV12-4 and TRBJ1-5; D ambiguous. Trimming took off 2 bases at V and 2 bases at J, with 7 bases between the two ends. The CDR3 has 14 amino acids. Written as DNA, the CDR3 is TGTGCCAGCAGTTTAAACTCTCGCAATCAGCCCCAGCATTTT. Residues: CASSLNSRNQPQHF.

The DNA for the CDR3 is TGCGCCAGCAGCCAGGGGAGGGGGGGCCACTACGAGCAGTACTTC. Its protein is CASSQGRGGHYEQYF. The chain combines TRBV4-3 with TRBJ2-7; TRBD2 might be the D (7 bases). The V gene's germline CDR1 is LGHNA and CDR2 YSLEER. The CDR3 covers 15 residues. V lost 3 bases and J 3 bases, leaving 15 bases between the germline ends.

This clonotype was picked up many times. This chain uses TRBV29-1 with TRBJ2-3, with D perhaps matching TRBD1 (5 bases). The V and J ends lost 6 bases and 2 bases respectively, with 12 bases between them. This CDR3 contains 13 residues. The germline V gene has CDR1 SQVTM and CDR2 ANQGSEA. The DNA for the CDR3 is TGCAGCGTCGTACAGGCTACCACAGATACGCAGTATTTT. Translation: CSVVQATTDTQYF.

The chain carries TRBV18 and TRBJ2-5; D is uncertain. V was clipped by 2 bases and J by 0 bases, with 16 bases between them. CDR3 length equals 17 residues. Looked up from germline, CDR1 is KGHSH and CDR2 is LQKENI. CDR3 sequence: CASSPFHIEQYQETQYF. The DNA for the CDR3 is TGTGCCAGCTCACCATTCCATATAGAACAGTACCAAGAGACCCAGTACTTC.

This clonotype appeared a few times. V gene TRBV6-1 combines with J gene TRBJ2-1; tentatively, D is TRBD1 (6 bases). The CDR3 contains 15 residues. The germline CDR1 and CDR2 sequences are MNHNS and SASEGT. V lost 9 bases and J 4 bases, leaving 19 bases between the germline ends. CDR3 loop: CASGARGPVYNEQFF. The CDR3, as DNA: TGTGCCAGTGGGGCCAGGGGACCCGTATACAATGAGCAGTTCTTC.

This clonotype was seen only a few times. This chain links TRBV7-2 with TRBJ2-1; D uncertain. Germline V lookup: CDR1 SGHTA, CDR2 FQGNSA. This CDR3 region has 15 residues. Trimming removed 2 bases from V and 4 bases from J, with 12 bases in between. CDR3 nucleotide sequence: TGTGCCAGCAGCTTAAGCCGGTACCCGTACAATGAGCAGTTCTTC. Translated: CASSLSRYPYNEQFF.

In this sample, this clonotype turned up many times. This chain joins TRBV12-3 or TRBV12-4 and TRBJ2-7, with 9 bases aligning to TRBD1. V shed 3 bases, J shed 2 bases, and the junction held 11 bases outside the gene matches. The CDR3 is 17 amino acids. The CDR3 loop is CASSFRPPGQGPYEQYF. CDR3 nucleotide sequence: TGTGCCAGCAGTTTTCGGCCCCCGGGACAGGGTCCCTACGAGCAGTACTTC.

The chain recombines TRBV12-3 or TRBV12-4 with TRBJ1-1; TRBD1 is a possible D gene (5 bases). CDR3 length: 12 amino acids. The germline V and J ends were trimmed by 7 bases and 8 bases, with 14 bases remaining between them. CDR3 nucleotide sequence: TGTGCCAGCATTGACAGAAGGGGCGAAGCTTTCTTT. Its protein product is CASIDRRGEAFF.

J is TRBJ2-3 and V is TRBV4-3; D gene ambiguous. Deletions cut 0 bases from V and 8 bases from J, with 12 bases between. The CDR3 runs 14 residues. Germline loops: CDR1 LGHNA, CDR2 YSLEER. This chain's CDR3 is CASSQDPAQGTQYF. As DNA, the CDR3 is TGCGCCAGCAGCCAAGATCCGGCCCAAGGTACGCAGTATTTT.

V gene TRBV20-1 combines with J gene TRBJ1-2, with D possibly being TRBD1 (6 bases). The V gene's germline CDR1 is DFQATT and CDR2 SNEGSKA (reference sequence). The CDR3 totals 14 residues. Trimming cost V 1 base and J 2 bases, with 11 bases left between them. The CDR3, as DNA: TGCAGTGCTAGAGGCACAGGGTCAAACTATGGCTACACCTTC. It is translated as CSARGTGSNYGYTF.

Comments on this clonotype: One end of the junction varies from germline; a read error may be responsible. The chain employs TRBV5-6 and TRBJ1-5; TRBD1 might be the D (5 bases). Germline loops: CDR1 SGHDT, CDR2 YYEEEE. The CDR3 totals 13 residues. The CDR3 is CTSSPGAGQPQHF. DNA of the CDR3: TGTACCAGCAGCCCCGGGGCTGGTCAGCCCCAGCATTTT.

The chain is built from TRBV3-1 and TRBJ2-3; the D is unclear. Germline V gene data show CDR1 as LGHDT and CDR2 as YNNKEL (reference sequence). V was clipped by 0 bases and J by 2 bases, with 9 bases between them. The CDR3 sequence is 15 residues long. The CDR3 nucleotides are TGTGCCAGCAGCCAAGACAACTATCTCACAGATACGCAGTATTTT. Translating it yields CASSQDNYLTDTQYF.

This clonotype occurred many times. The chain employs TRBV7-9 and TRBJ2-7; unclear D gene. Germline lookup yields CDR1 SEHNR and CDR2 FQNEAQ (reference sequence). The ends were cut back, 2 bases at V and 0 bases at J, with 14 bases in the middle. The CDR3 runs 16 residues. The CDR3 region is CASSLTAEPSSYEQYF. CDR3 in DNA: TGTGCCAGCAGCTTAACGGCAGAGCCCAGCTCCTACGAGCAGTACTTC. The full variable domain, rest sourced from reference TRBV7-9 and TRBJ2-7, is DTGVSQNPRHKITKRGQNVTFRCDPISEHNRLYWYRQTLGQGPEFLTYFQNEAQLEKSRLLSDRFSAERPKGSFSTLEIQRTEQGDSAMYLCASSLTAEPSSYEQYFGPGTRLTVT.

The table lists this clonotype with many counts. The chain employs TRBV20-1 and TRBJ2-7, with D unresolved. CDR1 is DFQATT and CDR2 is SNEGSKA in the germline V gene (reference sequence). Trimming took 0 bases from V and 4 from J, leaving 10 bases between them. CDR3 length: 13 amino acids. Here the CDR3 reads CSARDPVAYEQYF. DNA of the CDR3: TGCAGTGCTAGAGATCCCGTGGCTTACGAGCAGTACTTC.

The CDR3 protein is CASSPQGHNTEAFF. The DNA for the CDR3 is TGCGCCAGCAGCCCGCAGGGGCATAACACTGAAGCTTTCTTT. The chain combines TRBV5-1 with TRBJ1-1; tentatively, D is TRBD1 (6 bases). The germline V gene encodes CDR1 SGHRS and CDR2 YFSETQ. The CDR3 runs to 14 residues. Trimming removed 4 bases at V and 2 bases at J, with 12 bases between.

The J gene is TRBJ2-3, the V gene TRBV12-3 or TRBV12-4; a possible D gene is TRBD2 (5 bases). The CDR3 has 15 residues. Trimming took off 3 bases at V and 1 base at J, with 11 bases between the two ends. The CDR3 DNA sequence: TGTGCCAGCAGTTTGACCATCGGGGGCACAGATACGCAGTATTTT. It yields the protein CASSLTIGGTDTQYF.

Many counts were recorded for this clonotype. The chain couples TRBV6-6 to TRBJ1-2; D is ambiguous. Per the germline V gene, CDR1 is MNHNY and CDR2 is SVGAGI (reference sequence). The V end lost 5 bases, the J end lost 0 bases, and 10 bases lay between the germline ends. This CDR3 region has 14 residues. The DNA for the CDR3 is TGTGCCAGCAGTCACGACCTAGCTAACTATGGCTACACCTTC. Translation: CASSHDLANYGYTF.

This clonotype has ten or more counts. The CDR3 nucleotides read TGTGCCAGCAGCCCGATTCCCTTGACGGCCTCTTCGGGATACACCTTC. As protein: CASSPIPLTASSGYTF. The chain joins TRBV7-9 to TRBJ1-2; D is unresolved. The CDR3 sequence is 16 residues long. Germline lookup yields CDR1 SEHNR and CDR2 FQNEAQ (reference sequence). V was shortened by 5 bases and J by 11 bases, with 27 bases between the two germline ends.

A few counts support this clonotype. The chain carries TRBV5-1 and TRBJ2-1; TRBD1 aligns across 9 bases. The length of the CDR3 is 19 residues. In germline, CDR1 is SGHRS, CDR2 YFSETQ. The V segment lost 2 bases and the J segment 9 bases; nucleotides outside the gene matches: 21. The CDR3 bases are TGCGCCAGCAGCTTCGGGACAGGGTATCATTCTACGGGGTTCTCTGAGCAGTTCTTC. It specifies CASSFGTGYHSTGFSEQFF.

The CDR3 region has the DNA TGTGCCAGCAGTTTAGACGGGACAGAGAATCAGCCCCAGCATTTT. It translates to CASSLDGTENQPQHF. This chain links TRBV12-3 or TRBV12-4 with TRBJ1-5; TRBD1 agrees at 7 bases. The CDR3 has 15 residues. The V and J ends lost 1 base and 4 bases, in that order; junction bases with no gene match: 4.

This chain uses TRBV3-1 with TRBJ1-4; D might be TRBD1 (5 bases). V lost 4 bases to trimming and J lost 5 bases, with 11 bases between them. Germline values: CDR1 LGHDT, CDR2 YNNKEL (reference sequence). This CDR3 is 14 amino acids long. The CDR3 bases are TGTGCCAGCAGCCGAATAGGGGAAAATGAAAAACTGTTTTTT. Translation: CASSRIGENEKLFF. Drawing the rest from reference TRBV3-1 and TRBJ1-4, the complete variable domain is DTAVSQTPKYLVTQMGNDKSIKCEQNLGHDTMYWYKQDSKKFLKIMFSYNNKELIINETVPNRFSPKSPDKAHLNLHINSLELGDSAVYFCASSRIGENEKLFFGSGTQLSVL.

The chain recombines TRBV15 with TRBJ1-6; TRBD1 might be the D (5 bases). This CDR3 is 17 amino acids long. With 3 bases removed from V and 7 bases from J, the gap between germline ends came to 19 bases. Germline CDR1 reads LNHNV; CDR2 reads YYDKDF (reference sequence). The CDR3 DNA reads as TGTGCCACCAGCAGTACTACCGGACAAGACCTAAATTCACCCCTCCACTTT. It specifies CATSSTTGQDLNSPLHF.

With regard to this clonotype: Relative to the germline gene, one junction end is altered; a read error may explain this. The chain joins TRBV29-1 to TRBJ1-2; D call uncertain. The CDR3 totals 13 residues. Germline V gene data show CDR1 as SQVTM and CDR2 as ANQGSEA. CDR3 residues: CGVVGRPSYGYTF. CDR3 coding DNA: TGCGGCGTTGTAGGCAGGCCTAGCTATGGCTACACCTTC.

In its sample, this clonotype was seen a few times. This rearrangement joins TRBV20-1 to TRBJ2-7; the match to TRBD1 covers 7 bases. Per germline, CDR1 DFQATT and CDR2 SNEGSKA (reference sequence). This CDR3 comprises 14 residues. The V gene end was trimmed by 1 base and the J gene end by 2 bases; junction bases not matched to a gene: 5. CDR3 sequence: CSARATGAPYEQYF. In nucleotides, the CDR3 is TGCAGTGCTAGAGCAACAGGGGCCCCCTACGAGCAGTACTTC.